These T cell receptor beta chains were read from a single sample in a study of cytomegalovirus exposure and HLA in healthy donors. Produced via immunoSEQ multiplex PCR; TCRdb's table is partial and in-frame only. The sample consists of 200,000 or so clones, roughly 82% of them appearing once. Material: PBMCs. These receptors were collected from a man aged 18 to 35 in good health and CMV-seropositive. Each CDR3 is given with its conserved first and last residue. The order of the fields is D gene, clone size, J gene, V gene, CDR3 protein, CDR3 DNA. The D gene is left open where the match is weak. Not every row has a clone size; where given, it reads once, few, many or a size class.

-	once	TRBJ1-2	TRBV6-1	CASSEETNYGYTF	TGTGCCAGCAGTGAGGAGACTAACTATGGCTACACCTTC
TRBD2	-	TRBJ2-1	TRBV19	CASSIISGSYNGQFF	TGTGCCAGTAGTATTATTAGCGGGAGCTACAATGGGCAGTTCTTC
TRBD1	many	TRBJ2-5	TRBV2	CASNRNRGETQYF	TGTGCCAGCAATAGAAACAGGGGAGAGACCCAGTACTTC
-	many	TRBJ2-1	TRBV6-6	CASSSISSSYNEQFF	TGTGCCAGCAGTTCCATTTCGAGCTCCTACAATGAGCAGTTCTTC
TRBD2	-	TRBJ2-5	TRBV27	CASSLVRPSGRETQYF	TGTGCCAGCAGTTTAGTTAGACCAAGCGGGAGGGAGACCCAGTACTTC
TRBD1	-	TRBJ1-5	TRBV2	CASRGRGGNQPQHF	TGTGCCAGCAGGGGCAGGGGGGGCAATCAGCCCCAGCATTTT
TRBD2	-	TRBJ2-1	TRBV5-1	CASSLAAGVTYNEQFF	TGCGCCAGCAGCTTGGCCGCGGGAGTAACCTACAATGAGCAGTTCTTC
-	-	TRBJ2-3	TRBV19	CASGRQGGLGLTDTQYF	TGTGCCAGCGGGAGACAGGGCGGATTAGGCTTAACAGATACGCAGTATTTT
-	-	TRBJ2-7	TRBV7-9	CASSLAGGSYEQYF	TGTGCCAGCAGCTTAGCGGGGGGCTCCTACGAGCAGTACTTC
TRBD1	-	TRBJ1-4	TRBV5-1	CASSLAGQGVEKLFF	TGCGCCAGCAGCTTGGCCGGACAGGGTGTCGAAAAACTGTTTTTT
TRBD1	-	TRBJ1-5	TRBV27	CASSLYLDRGRLNQPQHF	TGTGCCAGCAGTTTATACCTGGACAGGGGGCGATTGAATCAGCCCCAGCATTTT
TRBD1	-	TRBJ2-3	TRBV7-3	CASSSGQGAADTQYF	TGTGCCAGCAGCTCGGGACAGGGGGCAGCAGATACGCAGTATTTT
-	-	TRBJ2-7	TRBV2	CASRARVADSYEQYF	TGTGCCAGCAGGGCCCGAGTAGCGGATTCCTACGAGCAGTACTTC
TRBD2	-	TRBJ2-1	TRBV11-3	CASSTGTSGNNEQFF	TGTGCCAGCAGTACGGGGACTAGCGGAAACAATGAGCAGTTCTTC
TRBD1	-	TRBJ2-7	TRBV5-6	CASSSGTGNSYEQYF	TGTGCCAGCAGCTCTGGGACAGGGAACTCCTACGAGCAGTACTTC
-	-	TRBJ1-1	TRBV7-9	CASSLDRNTEAFF	TGTGCCAGCAGCTTAGACAGGAACACTGAAGCTTTCTTT
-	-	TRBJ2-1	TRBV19	CASSGDFYNEQFF	TGTGCCAGTAGCGGGGACTTCTACAATGAGCAGTTCTTC
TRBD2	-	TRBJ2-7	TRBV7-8	CASSLGAGVPYEQYF	TGTGCCAGCAGCTTAGGGGCGGGAGTACCCTACGAGCAGTACTTC
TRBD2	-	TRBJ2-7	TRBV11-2	CASSIIGGGSYEQYF	TGTGCCAGCAGCATTATAGGCGGGGGATCCTACGAGCAGTACTTC
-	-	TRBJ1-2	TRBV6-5	CASSYQLDYGYTF	TGTGCCAGCAGTTATCAGCTAGACTATGGCTACACCTTC
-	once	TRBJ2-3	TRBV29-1	CSALGVSTDTQYF	TGCAGCGCACTTGGTGTCAGCACAGATACGCAGTATTTT
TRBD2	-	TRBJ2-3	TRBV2	CASGGLAETTKPDTQYF	TGTGCCAGCGGAGGACTAGCGGAGACTACGAAGCCAGATACGCAGTATTTT
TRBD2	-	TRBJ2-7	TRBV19	CASSPQTSGIEQYF	TGTGCCAGTAGTCCCCAGACTAGCGGGATCGAGCAGTACTTC
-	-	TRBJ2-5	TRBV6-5	CASRRPGSETQYF	TGTGCCAGCAGGCGACCGGGATCAGAGACCCAGTACTTC
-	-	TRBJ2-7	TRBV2	CASSVSGLMGGLLYEQYF	TGTGCCAGCAGTGTGTCAGGGCTGATGGGAGGTTTGCTCTACGAGCAGTACTTC
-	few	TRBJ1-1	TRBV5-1	CASSLEEMNTEAFF	TGCGCCAGCAGCTTGGAGGAGATGAACACTGAAGCTTTCTTT
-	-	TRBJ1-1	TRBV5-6	CASSLTSDSLTEAFF	TGTGCCAGCAGCTTGACGTCGGACAGCCTCACTGAAGCTTTCTTT
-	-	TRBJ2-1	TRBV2	CASGSSYNEQFF	TGTGCCAGCGGGAGTTCCTACAATGAGCAGTTCTTC
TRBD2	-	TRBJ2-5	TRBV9	CASSVTSGPGQETQYF	TGTGCCAGCAGCGTAACTAGCGGGCCTGGACAAGAGACCCAGTACTTC
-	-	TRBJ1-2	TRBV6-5	CASSSHRVLGYTF	TGTGCCAGCAGTTCTCACCGGGTCCTTGGCTACACCTTC
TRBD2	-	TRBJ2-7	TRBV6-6	CASTDGREGGEQYF	TGTGCCAGCACCGACGGGCGGGAGGGCGGCGAGCAGTACTTC
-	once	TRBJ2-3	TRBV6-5	CASSYAAGTSTDTQYF	TGTGCCAGCAGTTACGCGGCGGGTACTAGCACAGATACGCAGTATTTT
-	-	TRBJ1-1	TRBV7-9	CASSPTVNTEAFF	TGTGCCAGCAGCCCAACAGTGAACACTGAAGCTTTCTTT
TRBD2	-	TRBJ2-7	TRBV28	CASSSPGTSSYEQYF	TGTGCCAGCAGTTCCCCCGGGACTAGCAGTTACGAGCAGTACTTC
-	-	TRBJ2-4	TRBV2	CASLGLAKNIQYF	TGTGCCAGCCTCGGGTTAGCCAAAAACATTCAGTACTTC
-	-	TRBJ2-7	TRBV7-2	CASSLDYASYEQYF	TGTGCCAGCAGCTTAGACTACGCTTCCTACGAGCAGTACTTC
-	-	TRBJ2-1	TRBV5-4	CASSLELVAYNEQFF	TGTGCCAGCAGCTTGGAACTAGTTGCCTACAATGAGCAGTTCTTC
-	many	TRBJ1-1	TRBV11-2	CASSEQGVRTEAFF	TGTGCCAGCAGCGAACAGGGAGTTCGTACTGAAGCTTTCTTT
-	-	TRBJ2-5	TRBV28	CASSLGPENYF	TGTGCCAGCAGTTTAGGCCCCGAAAACTACTTC
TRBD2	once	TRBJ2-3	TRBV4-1	CASSRTSGVSTDTQYF	TGCGCCAGCAGCCGAACTAGCGGGGTTAGCACAGATACGCAGTATTTT
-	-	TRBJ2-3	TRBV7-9	CASSFDLPSTDTQYF	TGTGCCAGCAGCTTTGACTTACCGAGCACAGATACGCAGTATTTT
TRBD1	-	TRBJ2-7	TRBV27	CASSNDRDSLNPTSGEQYF	TGTGCCAGCAGTAACGATAGGGACAGCCTTAATCCTACGTCAGGCGAGCAGTACTTC
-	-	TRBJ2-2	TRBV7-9	CASSLSGYTGELFF	TGTGCCAGCAGCTTATCCGGGTACACCGGGGAGCTGTTTTTT
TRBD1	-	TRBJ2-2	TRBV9	CASIPSGTGGTGELFF	TGTGCCAGCATCCCCTCCGGGACAGGGGGCACCGGGGAGCTGTTTTTT
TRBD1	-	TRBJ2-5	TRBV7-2	CASSWRQGGEETQYF	TGTGCCAGCAGCTGGCGACAGGGGGGCGAAGAGACCCAGTACTTC